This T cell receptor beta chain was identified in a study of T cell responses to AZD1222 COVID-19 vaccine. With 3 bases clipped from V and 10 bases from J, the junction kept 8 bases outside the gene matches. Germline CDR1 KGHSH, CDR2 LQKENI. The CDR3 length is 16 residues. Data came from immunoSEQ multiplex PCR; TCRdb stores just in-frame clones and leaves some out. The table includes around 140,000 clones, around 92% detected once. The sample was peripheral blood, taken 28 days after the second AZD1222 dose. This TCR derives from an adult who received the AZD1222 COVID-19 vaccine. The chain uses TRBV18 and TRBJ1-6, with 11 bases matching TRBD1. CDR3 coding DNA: TGTGCCAGCTCACCCCGGACAGGGGGCAAGGAATCACCCCTCCACTTT. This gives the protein CASSPRTGGKESPLHF.